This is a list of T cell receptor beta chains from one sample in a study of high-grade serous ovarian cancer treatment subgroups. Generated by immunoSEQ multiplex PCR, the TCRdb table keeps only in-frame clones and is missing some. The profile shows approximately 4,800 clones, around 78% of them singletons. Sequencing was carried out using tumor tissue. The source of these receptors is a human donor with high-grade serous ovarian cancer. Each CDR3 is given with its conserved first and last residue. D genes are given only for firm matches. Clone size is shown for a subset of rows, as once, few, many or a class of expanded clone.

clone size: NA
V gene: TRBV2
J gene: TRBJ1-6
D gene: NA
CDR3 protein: CASKNMNNSPLHF
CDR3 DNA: TGTGCCAGCAAAAACATGAATAATTCACCCCTCCACTTT

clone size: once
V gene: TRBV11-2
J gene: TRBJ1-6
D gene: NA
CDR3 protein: CASSLTEYSPLHF
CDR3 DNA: TGTGCCAGCAGCTTAACGGAGTATTCACCCCTCCACTTT

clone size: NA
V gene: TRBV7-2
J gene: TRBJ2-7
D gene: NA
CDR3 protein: CASSLNKIYEQYF
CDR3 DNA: TGTGCCAGCAGCTTAAACAAAATCTACGAGCAGTACTTC

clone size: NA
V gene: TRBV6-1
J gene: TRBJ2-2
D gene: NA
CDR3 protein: CASRLGVEGELFF
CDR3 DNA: TGTGCCAGCAGGTTGGGAGTAGAAGGGGAGCTGTTTTTT

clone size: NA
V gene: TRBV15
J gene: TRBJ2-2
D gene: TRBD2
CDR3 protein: CATSRERTGTSGLSPLNTGELFF
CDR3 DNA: TGTGCCACCAGCAGAGAGAGAACCGGGACTAGCGGCCTTAGCCCCCTGAACACCGGGGAGCTGTTTTTT

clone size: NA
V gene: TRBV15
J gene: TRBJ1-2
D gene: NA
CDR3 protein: CATSRVYGYTF
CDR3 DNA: TGTGCCACCAGCAGAGTCTATGGCTACACCTTC

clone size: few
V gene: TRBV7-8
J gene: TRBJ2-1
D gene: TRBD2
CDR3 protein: CASRHYPGGDERRSYNEQFF
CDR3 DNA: TGTGCCAGCAGACATTACCCCGGGGGGGACGAACGTCGCTCCTACAATGAGCAGTTCTTC

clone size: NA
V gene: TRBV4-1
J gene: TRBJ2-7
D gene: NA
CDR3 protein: CASSQDRSFGGSSSYEQYF
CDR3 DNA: TGCGCCAGCAGCCAAGATCGCAGCTTTGGAGGGAGTTCCTCCTACGAGCAGTACTTC

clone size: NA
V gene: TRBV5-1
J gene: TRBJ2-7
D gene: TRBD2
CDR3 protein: CASSWSGNPSSGTSGRAFPYEQYF
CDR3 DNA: TGCGCCAGCAGCTGGTCAGGTAATCCCAGCTCTGGGACTAGCGGGAGGGCCTTTCCCTACGAGCAGTACTTC

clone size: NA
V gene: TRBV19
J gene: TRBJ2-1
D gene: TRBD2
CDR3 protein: CASSIIPGTSGSEQFF
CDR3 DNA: TGTGCCAGTAGTATTATCCCCGGGACTAGCGGGAGTGAGCAGTTCTTC

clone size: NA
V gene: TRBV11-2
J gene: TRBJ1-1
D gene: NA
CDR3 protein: CASSYGGPNTEAFF
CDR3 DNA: TGTGCCAGCAGCTATGGGGGGCCCAACACTGAAGCTTTCTTT

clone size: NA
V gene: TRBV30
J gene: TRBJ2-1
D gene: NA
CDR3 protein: CAWSPPQVEQFF
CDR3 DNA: TGTGCCTGGAGCCCCCCCCAGGTTGAGCAGTTCTTC

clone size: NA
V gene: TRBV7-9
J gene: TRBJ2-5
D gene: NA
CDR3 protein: CASSLELGLSGTQYF
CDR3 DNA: TGTGCCAGCAGCTTAGAGTTAGGGCTCTCCGGGACCCAGTACTTC

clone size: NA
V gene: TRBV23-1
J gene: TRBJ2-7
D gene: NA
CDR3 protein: CASSQSARPPGEQYF
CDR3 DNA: TGCGCCAGCAGTCAATCGGCCAGGCCTCCTGGGGAGCAGTACTTC

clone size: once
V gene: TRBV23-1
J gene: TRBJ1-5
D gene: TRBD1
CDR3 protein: CASSQLGGTGYNQPQHF
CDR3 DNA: TGCGCCAGCAGTCAATTAGGGGGGACAGGGTATAATCAGCCCCAGCATTTT

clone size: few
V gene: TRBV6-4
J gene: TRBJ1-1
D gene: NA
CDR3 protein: CASSDDSNTEAFF
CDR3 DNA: TGTGCCAGCAGTGACGACAGCAACACTGAAGCTTTCTTT

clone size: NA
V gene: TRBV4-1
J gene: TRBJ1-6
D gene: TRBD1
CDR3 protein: CASSQKGQGDYNSPLHF
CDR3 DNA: TGCGCCAGCAGCCAGAAAGGACAGGGGGACTATAATTCACCCCTCCACTTT

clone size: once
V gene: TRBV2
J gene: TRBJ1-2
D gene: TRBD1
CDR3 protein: CASGGTGGAYRGYTF
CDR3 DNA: TGTGCCAGCGGGGGGACAGGGGGCGCCTACCGGGGCTACACCTTC

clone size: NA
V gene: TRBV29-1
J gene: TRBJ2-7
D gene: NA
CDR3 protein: CSVEGTSSSVQYF
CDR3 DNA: TGCAGCGTTGAGGGGACTTCCTCCTCCGTGCAGTACTTC

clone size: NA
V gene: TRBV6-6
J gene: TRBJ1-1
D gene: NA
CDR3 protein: CASSYQQGNTEAFF
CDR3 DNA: TGTGCCAGCAGTTACCAGCAGGGGAACACTGAAGCTTTCTTT

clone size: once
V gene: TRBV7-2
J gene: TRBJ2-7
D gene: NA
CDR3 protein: CASSPAYEQYF
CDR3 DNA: TGTGCCAGCAGCCCGGCCTACGAGCAGTACTTC

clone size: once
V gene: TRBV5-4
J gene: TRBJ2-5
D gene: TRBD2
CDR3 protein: CASSSSGSPVETQYF
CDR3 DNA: TGTGCCAGCAGCAGTAGCGGGAGTCCCGTTGAGACCCAGTACTTC

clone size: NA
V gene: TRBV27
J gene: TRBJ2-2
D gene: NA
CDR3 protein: CASSLSYSPNTGELFF
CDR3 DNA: TGTGCCAGCAGTTTATCATACAGCCCGAACACCGGGGAGCTGTTTTTT

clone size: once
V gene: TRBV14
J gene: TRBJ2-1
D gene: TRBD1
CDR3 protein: CASSQGLTGGSNEQFF
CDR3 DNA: TGTGCCAGCAGCCAAGGGTTAACAGGGGGCTCGAATGAGCAGTTCTTC

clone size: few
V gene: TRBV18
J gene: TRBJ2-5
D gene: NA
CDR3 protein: CASSPQETQYF
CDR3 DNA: TGTGCCAGCTCACCCCAAGAGACCCAGTACTTC

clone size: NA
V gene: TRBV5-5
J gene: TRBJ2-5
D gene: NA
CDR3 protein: CASSLTETQYF
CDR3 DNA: TGTGCCAGCAGCTTAACTGAGACCCAGTACTTC

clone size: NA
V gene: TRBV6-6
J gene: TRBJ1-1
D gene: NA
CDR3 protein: CASSSLRGTEAFF
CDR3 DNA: TGTGCCAGCAGTTCCTTGCGGGGGACTGAAGCTTTCTTT

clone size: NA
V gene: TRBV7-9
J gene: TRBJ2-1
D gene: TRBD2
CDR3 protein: CASSPTSGGGYNEQFF
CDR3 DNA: TGTGCCAGCAGCCCGACTAGCGGGGGAGGGTACAATGAGCAGTTCTTC

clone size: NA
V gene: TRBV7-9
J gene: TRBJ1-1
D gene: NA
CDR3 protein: CASSLDIGTEAFF
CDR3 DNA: TGTGCCAGCAGCTTAGACATAGGGACTGAAGCTTTCTTT

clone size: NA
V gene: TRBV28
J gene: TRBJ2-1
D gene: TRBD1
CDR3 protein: CASSSVQGAGFNEQFF
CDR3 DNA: TGTGCCAGCAGTTCCGTACAGGGGGCAGGGTTCAATGAGCAGTTCTTC

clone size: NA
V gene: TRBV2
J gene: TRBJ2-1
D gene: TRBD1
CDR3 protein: CASTRQGPYNEQFF
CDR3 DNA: TGTGCCAGCACACGACAGGGTCCCTACAATGAGCAGTTCTTC

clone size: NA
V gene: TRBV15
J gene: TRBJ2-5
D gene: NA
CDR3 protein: CATSREWETQYF
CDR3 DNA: TGTGCCACCAGCAGAGAATGGGAGACCCAGTACTTC

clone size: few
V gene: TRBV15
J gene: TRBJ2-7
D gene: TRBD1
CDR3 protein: CATSRTTGGGDEQYF
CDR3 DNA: TGTGCCACCAGCAGGACCACAGGGGGCGGCGACGAGCAGTACTTC

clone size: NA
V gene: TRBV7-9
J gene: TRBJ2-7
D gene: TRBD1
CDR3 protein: CASSLGQGDEQYF
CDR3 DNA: TGTGCCAGCAGCTTGGGACAGGGGGACGAGCAGTACTTC

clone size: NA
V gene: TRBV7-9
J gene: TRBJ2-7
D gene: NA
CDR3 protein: CASSLSYEQYF
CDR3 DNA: TGTGCCAGCAGCTTAAGCTACGAGCAGTACTTC

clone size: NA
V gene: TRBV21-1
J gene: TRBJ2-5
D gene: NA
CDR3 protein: CASSMEDRETQYF
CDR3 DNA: TGTGCCAGCAGCATGGAGGACAGGGAGACCCAGTACTTC

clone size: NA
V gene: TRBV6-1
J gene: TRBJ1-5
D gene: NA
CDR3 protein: CASSGSWMIAGSYSNQPQHF
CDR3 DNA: TGTGCCAGCAGTGGATCCTGGATGATTGCAGGTTCTTATAGCAATCAGCCCCAGCATTTT

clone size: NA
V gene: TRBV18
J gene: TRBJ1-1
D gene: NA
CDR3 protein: CASSHREMNTEAFF
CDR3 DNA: TGTGCCAGCTCTCACAGGGAGATGAACACTGAAGCTTTCTTT

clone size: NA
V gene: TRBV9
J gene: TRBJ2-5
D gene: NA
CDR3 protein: CASSPGGTRGRETQYF
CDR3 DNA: TGTGCCAGCAGTCCAGGGGGGACTCGAGGCCGAGAGACCCAGTACTTC

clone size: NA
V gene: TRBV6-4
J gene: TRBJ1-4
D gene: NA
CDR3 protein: CASSYSNGGKLFF
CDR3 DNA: TGTGCCAGCAGTTACTCGAATGGAGGAAAACTGTTTTTT

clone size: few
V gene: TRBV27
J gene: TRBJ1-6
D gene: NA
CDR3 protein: CASSFVEPNSPLHF
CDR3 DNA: TGTGCCAGCAGTTTCGTGGAACCCAATTCACCCCTCCACTTT

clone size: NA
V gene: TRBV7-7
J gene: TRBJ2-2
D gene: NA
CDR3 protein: CASSVQAPAGELFF
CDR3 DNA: TGTGCTAGCAGCGTACAGGCTCCCGCCGGGGAGCTGTTTTTT

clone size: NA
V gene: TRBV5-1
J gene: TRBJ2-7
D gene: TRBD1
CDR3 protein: CASSLVTGVYEQYF
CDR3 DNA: TGCGCCAGCAGCTTGGTGACAGGGGTCTACGAGCAGTACTTC

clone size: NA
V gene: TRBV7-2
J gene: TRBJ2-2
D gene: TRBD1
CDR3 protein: CASSLNRGANTGELFF
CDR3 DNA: TGTGCCAGCAGCTTAAACAGGGGGGCGAACACCGGGGAGCTGTTTTTT

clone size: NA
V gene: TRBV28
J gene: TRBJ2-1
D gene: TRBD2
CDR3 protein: CASIPTSVNNEQFF
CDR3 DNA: TGTGCCAGCATCCCCACTAGCGTAAACAATGAGCAGTTCTTC

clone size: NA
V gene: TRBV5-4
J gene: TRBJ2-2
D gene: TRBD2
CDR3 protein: CASSSTSANTGELFF
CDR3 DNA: TGTGCCAGCAGCTCAACTAGCGCGAACACCGGGGAGCTGTTTTTT

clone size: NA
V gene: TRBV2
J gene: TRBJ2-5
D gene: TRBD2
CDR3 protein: CASGGEGETQYF
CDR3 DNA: TGTGCCAGCGGGGGGGAGGGGGAGACCCAGTACTTC

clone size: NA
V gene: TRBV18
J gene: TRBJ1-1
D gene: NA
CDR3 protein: CASSPAGPQNTEAFF
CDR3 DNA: TGTGCCAGCTCACCGGCGGGGCCCCAGAACACTGAAGCTTTCTTT

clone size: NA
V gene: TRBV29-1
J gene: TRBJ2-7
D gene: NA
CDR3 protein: CSVEVPTYEQYF
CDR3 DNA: TGCAGCGTTGAAGTCCCTACCTACGAGCAGTACTTC

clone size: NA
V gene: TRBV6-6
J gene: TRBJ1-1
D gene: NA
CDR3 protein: CASSWKRGNTEAFF
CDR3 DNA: TGTGCCAGCAGTTGGAAGAGGGGGAACACTGAAGCTTTCTTT

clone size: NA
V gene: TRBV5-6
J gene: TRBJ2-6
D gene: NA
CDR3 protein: CASGLLSGANVLTF
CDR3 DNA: TGTGCCAGCGGCCTGCTATCTGGGGCCAACGTCCTGACTTTC

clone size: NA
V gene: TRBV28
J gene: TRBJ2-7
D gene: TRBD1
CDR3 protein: CASSLGTGGGYEQYF
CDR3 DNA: TGTGCCAGCAGTTTAGGGACAGGGGGCGGCTACGAGCAGTACTTC

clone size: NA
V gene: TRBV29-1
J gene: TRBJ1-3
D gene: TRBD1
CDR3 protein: CSAGTGNSGNTIYF
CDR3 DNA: TGCAGCGCCGGGACAGGGAACTCCGGAAACACCATATATTTT

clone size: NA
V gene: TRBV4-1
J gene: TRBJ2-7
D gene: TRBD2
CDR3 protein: CASSQLAGATYEQYF
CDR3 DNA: TGCGCCAGCAGCCAATTAGCGGGTGCGACCTACGAGCAGTACTTC

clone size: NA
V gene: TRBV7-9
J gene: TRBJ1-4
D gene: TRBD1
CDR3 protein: CASSTPTGINEKLFF
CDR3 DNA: TGTGCCAGCAGCACACCGACAGGGATTAATGAAAAACTGTTTTTT